This note documents a single T cell receptor beta chain sequence. The target antigen is unknown. The PCR employed 60 Vbeta primers together with 13 Jbeta primers. Generated by immunoSEQ multiplex PCR, the TCRdb table keeps only in-frame clones and is missing some. Its clone listing holds some 70,000 clones. This record comes from a study of cytomegalovirus exposure and HLA in healthy donors. Study findings and constraints: The classifier reportedly diagnosed cytomegalovirus status with high sensitivity and specificity. Being productive about 87% or about 30% of the time was typical of most TCR beta V segments in an earlier analysis.

Germline V gene data show CDR1 as SGDLS and CDR2 as YYNGEE. The CDR3 length is 16 residues. V lost 0 bases and J 1 base, leaving 13 bases between the germline ends. The chain employs TRBV9 and TRBJ1-1; D remains ambiguous. This TCR came from a boy aged 5-17 years in good health and CMV-seronegative. Sequencing used PBMCs. The CDR3: CASSVVAGSGNTEAFF. The DNA of the CDR3 is TGTGCCAGCAGCGTAGTGGCAGGCTCAGGGAACACTGAAGCTTTCTTT.